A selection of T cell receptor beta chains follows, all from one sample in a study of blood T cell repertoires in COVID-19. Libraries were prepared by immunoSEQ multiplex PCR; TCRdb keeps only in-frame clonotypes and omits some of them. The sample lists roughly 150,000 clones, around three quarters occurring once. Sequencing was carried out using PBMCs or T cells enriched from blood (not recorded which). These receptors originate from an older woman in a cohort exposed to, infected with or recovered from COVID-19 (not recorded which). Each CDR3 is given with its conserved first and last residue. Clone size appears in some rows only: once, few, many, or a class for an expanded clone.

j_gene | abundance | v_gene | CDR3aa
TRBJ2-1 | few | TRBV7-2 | CASSKPPGGAGEEQFF
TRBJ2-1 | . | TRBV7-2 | CASSLAQSYNEQFF
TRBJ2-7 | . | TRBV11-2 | CASSFDRGPYEQYF
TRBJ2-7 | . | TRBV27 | CASGLPNSYEQYF
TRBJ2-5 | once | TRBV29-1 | CSVGWSGGGRETQYF
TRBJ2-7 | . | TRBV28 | CASTTGYRGEQYF
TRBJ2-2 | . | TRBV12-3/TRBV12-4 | CASSDRYTGELFF
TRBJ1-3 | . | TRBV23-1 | CASSQYRGLCTIYF
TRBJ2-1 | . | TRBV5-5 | CASSQGQLEISYNEQFF
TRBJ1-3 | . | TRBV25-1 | CASSELVDRDRGNTIYF
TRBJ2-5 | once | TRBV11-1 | CASSGRTVEPGETQYF
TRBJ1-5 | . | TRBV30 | CAWSIGTGGLPQHF
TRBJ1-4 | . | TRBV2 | CASSRTGFNEKLFF
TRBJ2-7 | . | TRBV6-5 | CASSYLRGGHEQYF
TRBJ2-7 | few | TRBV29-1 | CSVSGVSSGRPYEQYF
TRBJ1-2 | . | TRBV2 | CASSMGQGSGYTF
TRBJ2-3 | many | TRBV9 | CASSPGVSASTDTQYF
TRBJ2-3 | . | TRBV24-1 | CATRAGDRPDTQYF
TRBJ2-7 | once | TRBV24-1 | CATSRVEQYF
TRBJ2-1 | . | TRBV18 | CASSPGLSHYNEQFF
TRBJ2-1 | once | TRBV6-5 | CASTKASVYNEQFF
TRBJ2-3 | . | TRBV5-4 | CASSPERRSDTQYF
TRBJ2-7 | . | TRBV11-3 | CASSLRDYPFYEQYF
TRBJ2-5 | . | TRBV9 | CASSVGRGPETQYF